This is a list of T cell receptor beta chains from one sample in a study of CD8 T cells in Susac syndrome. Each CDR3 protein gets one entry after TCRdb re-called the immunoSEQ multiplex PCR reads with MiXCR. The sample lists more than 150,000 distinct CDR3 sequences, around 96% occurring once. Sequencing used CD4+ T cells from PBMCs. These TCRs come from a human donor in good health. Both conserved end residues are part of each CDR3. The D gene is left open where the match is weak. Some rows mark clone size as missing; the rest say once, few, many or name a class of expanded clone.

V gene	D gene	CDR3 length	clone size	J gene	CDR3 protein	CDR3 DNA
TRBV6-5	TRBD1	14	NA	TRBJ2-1	CASRTGTGTNEQFF	TGTGCCAGCAGAACCGGGACAGGGACTAATGAGCAGTTCTTC
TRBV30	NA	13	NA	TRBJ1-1	CAWSDQGWAEAFF	TGTGCCTGGAGTGATCAGGGTTGGGCTGAAGCTTTCTTT
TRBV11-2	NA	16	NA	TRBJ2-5	CASSLGMGTVQETQYF	TGTGCCAGCAGCTTAGGCATGGGGACCGTCCAAGAGACCCAGTACTTC
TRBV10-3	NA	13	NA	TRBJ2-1	CAISVGADNEQFF	TGTGCCATCAGTGTCGGGGCCGACAATGAGCAGTTCTTC
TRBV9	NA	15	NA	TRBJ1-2	CASSVDGGRSYGYTF	TGTGCCAGCAGCGTAGACGGGGGGCGCAGCTATGGCTACACCTTC
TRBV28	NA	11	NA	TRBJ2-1	CASIEANEQFF	TGTGCCAGCATCGAGGCCAATGAGCAGTTCTTC
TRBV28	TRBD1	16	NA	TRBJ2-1	CASSPAGTGYYNEQFF	TGTGCCAGCAGCCCCGCCGGGACAGGGTACTACAATGAGCAGTTCTTC
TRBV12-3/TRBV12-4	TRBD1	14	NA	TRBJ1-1	CASSPRTGNTEAFF	TGTGCCAGCAGTCCCCGGACAGGGAACACTGAAGCTTTCTTT
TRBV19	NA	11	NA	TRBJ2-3	CASSIGDTQYF	TGTGCCAGTAGTATAGGAGATACGCAGTATTTT
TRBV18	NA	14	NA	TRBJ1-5	CASSPGQPNQPQHF	TGTGCCAGCTCACCAGGACAGCCGAATCAGCCCCAGCATTTT
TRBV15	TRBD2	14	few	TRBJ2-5	CATSSLGREVTQYF	TGTGCCACCAGCAGTCTCGGGAGGGAAGTGACCCAGTACTTC
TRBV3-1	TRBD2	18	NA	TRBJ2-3	CASSQATGLARSTDTQYF	TGTGCCAGCAGCCAAGCAACAGGACTAGCTCGGAGCACAGATACGCAGTATTTT
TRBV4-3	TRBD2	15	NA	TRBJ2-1	CASSPLAGPYNEQFF	TGCGCCAGCAGCCCCCTAGCGGGGCCCTACAATGAGCAGTTCTTC
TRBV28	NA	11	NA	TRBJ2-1	CASSKPNEQFF	TGTGCCAGCAGTAAACCGAATGAGCAGTTCTTC
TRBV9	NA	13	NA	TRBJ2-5	CASSSPPVETQYF	TGTGCCAGCAGCTCTCCACCCGTGGAGACCCAGTACTTC
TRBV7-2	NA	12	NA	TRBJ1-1	CASRGMGTEAFF	TGTGCCAGCAGGGGCATGGGTACTGAAGCTTTCTTT
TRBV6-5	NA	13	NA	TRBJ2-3	CASTHPLAGTQYF	TGTGCCAGCACCCATCCCCTTGCGGGTACGCAGTATTTT
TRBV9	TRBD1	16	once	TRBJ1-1	CASSLIPGGAITEAFF	TGTGCCAGCAGCCTCATTCCAGGGGGGGCAATCACTGAAGCTTTCTTT
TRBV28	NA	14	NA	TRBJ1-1	CASSPWGRSTEAFF	TGTGCCAGCAGCCCCTGGGGCAGGAGCACTGAAGCTTTCTTT
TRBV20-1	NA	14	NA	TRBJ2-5	CSRYLLGHQETQYF	TGCAGTCGCTACCTGCTAGGGCACCAAGAGACCCAGTACTTC
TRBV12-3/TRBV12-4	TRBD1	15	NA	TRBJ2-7	CASSSGTGRFYEQYF	TGTGCCAGCAGTTCAGGGACAGGACGGTTCTACGAGCAGTACTTC
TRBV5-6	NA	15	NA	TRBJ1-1	CASSLGGRSVTEAFF	TGTGCCAGCAGCTTGGGGGGTAGGTCCGTCACTGAAGCTTTCTTT
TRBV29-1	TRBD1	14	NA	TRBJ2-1	CSVPGQGSYNEQFF	TGCAGCGTTCCCGGACAGGGCTCCTACAATGAGCAGTTCTTC
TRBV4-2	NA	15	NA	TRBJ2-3	CASSQDGQGTDTQYF	TGTGCCAGCAGCCAAGACGGGCAGGGGACAGATACGCAGTATTTT
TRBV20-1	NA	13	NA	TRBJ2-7	CSARRPAAGEQYF	TGCAGTGCTAGACGGCCCGCGGCGGGCGAGCAGTACTTC
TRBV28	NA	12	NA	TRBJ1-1	CASINPNTEAFF	TGTGCCAGCATAAACCCGAACACTGAAGCTTTCTTT
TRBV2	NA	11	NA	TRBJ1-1	CASSDRIEAFF	TGTGCCAGCAGTGACAGGATTGAAGCTTTCTTT
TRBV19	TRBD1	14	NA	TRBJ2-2	CASSPDRETGELFF	TGTGCCAGTAGTCCGGACAGGGAGACCGGGGAGCTGTTTTTT
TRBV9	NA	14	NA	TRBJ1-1	CASSVGVSNAEAFF	TGTGCCAGCAGCGTAGGGGTCTCTAACGCTGAAGCTTTCTTT
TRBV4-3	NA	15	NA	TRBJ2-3	CASSQGTVFTDTQYF	TGCGCCAGCAGCCAAGGGACAGTCTTTACGGATACGCAGTATTTT
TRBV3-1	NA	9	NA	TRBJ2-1	CASTHEQFF	TGTGCCAGCACCCACGAGCAGTTCTTC
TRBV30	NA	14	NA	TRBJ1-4	CAWSVWRENEKLFF	TGTGCCTGGAGTGTTTGGAGGGAGAATGAAAAACTGTTTTTT
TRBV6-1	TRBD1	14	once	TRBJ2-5	CAIQWGQSSETQYF	TGTGCCATACAGTGGGGACAGTCTTCGGAGACCCAGTACTTC
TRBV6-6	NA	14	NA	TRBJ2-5	CASSYSDGSGTQYF	TGTGCCAGCAGTTATTCGGACGGGTCCGGGACCCAGTACTTC
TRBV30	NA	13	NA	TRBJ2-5	CAWSNNRVETQYF	TGTGCCTGGAGCAACAACAGGGTCGAGACCCAGTACTTC
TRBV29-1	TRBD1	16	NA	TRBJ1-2	CSVEDMRQGRGYGYTF	TGCAGCGTTGAAGATATGCGACAGGGGAGAGGCTATGGCTACACCTTC
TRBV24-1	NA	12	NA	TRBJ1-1	CATSDRSGAAFF	TGTGCCACCAGTGACCGATCAGGTGCCGCTTTCTTT
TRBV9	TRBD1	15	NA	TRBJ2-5	CASSVLTGGGETQYF	TGTGCCAGCAGCGTACTCACAGGGGGCGGAGAGACCCAGTACTTC
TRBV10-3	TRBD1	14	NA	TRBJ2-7	CAISPDRVRYEQYF	TGTGCCATCAGCCCGGACAGGGTGAGGTACGAGCAGTACTTC
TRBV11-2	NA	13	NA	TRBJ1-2	CASRDGTNYGYTF	TGTGCCAGTCGGGACGGAACTAACTATGGCTACACCTTC
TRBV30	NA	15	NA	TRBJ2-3	CAWSKVGGGTDTQYF	TGTGCCTGGAGTAAAGTGGGGGGCGGCACAGATACGCAGTATTTT
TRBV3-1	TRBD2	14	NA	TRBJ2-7	CASSRPGLAYEQYF	TGTGCCAGCAGCCGACCGGGACTAGCCTACGAGCAGTACTTC
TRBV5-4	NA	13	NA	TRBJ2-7	CASSLPSSNEQYF	TGTGCCAGCAGCCTCCCTAGTTCCAACGAGCAGTACTTC
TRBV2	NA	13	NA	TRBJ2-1	CASSDYSVGEQFF	TGTGCCAGCAGTGATTACTCGGTGGGTGAGCAGTTCTTC
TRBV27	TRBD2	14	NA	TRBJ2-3	CAGRVAGGTDTQYF	TGTGCCGGAAGAGTAGCGGGGGGCACAGATACGCAGTATTTT